This T cell receptor beta chain was identified in a study of shared clonotypes between healthy human individuals. Whole-study findings and limits: When compared with the clonotypes that were shared by all four sorted-subset donors, the non-shared clonotypes turned out to have lower generation probabilities.

Running of the assay took place at deep level. Measured with immunoSEQ multiplex PCR; TCRdb has only the in-frame clones, and not every one. The table lists hundreds of thousands of clones, 92% of them singletons. To note about this clone: Antigen unknown.

The naive CD8 subset, CD45RO-negative cells positively selected for CCR7, excluded terminally differentiated effector memory CD45RA+ cells. CDR1 is SGHNT, CDR2 YYREEE, per germline (reference sequence). This CDR3 contains 16 residues. With 1 base clipped from V and 7 bases from J, the junction kept 8 bases outside the gene matches. The genes are TRBV5-4 and TRBJ2-1; 10 bases fit TRBD2. The receptor's source is a young man in good health. What was sequenced was naive CD8+ T cells sorted from blood. The CDR3 loop reads CASSLWSGLAANEQFF. The CDR3 nucleotides read TGTGCCAGCAGCTTGTGGTCCGGACTAGCGGCGAATGAGCAGTTCTTC.